The 26 T cell receptor beta chains in this list originate from one sample, sequenced in a study of blood T cell repertoires in COVID-19. The method was immunoSEQ multiplex PCR; TCRdb's version includes in-frame clones alone and lacks a portion of them. The sample has about 200,000 clones; roughly 79% are singletons. Sequenced input: PBMCs or T cells enriched from blood (not recorded which). Every receptor here comes from a woman aged 50 to 60 with acute COVID-19.

The chain joins TRBV30 to TRBJ2-7; TRBD2 agrees at 11 bases. The CDR3 covers 11 residues. Germline-derived CDR1 and CDR2 are GTSNPN and SVGIG (reference sequence). Unmatched junction bases numbered 3, after V lost 4 bases and J lost 10 bases. This chain's CDR3 is CAWTLAGGQYF. The DNA of the CDR3 is TGTGCCTGGACCCTAGCGGGAGGACAGTACTTC.

The V gene is TRBV28, the J gene TRBJ2-7; 8 bases map to TRBD2. This CDR3 comprises 15 residues. Germline CDR1 and CDR2: MDHEN and SYDVKM. The ends lost 6 bases at V and 4 bases at J; junction bases unmatched: 11. CDR3 sequence (DNA): TGTGCCAGCAGACTAGGGATAGCGGGACCTTACGAGCAGTACTTC. Translated: CASRLGIAGPYEQYF.

The rearrangement links TRBV7-9 to TRBJ1-4; 7 positions match TRBD1. The CDR3 length is 14 residues. V was pared by 5 bases and J by 2 bases, with 2 bases of the junction left unmatched. CDR1 is SEHNR, CDR2 FQNEAQ, per germline (reference sequence). The CDR3 sequence: CASSVQGTNEKLFF. CDR3 nucleotide sequence: TGTGCCAGCAGCGTACAGGGGACTAATGAAAAACTGTTTTTT.

The chain combines TRBV6-4 with TRBJ2-3, with D perhaps TRBD2 (6 bases). V was trimmed by 2 bases and J by 2 bases, leaving 11 bases between them. This CDR3 has 15 residues. Germline CDR1 reads MRHNA; CDR2 reads SNTAGT. CDR3 in amino acids: CASSDSRESTDTQYF. DNA of the CDR3: TGTGCCAGCAGTGACAGCCGGGAGTCCACAGATACGCAGTATTTT.

This chain joins TRBV5-1 and TRBJ2-1, with 10 bases lining up with TRBD2. The CDR3 extends over 15 amino acids. The V gene's germline CDR1 is SGHRS and CDR2 YFSETQ. After removal of 2 bases from V and 9 bases from J, the junction contained 8 bases not matched to a gene. CDR3 in DNA: TGCGCCAGCAGCTTTTTCCTAGCGGGGGAGGTTGAGCAGTTCTTC. Translation gives CASSFFLAGEVEQFF. Filled out from reference TRBV5-1 and TRBJ2-1, the complete variable domain reads KAGVTQTPRYLIKTRGQQVTLSCSPISGHRSVSWYQQTPGQGLQFLFEYFSETQRNKGNFPGRFSGRQFSNSRSEMNVSTLELGDSALYLCASSFFLAGEVEQFFGPGTRLTVL.

The CDR3 nucleotides read TGTGCCAGCGCCCACGATTCAGGGAAAAATCAGCCCCAGCATTTT. Protein sequence: CASAHDSGKNQPQHF. The V call is TRBV6-5, the J call TRBJ1-5; D might be TRBD1 (5 bases). Germline V gene sequence: CDR1 MNHEY, CDR2 SVGAGI. The CDR3 sequence is 15 residues long. The V gene lost 8 bases and the J gene lost 4 bases, with 18 bases spanning the gap.

This clone was counted only a few times. The CDR3 coding sequence is TGCGCCAGCAGCTCCCGACAGGGGAGACAAGAGACCCAGTACTTC. This translates into CASSSRQGRQETQYF. V usage is TRBV5-1 and J usage is TRBJ2-5, with 8 bases aligning to TRBD1. The CDR3 loop spans 15 amino acids. Germline-derived CDR1 and CDR2 are SGHRS and YFSETQ. Trimming removed 3 bases from V and 2 bases from J; junction bases left unmatched: 6.

V and J are TRBV9 and TRBJ1-2; D might be TRBD1 (6 bases). The germline gives CDR1 SGDLS, CDR2 YYNGEE. The CDR3 length is 12 residues. The germline V and J ends were trimmed by 3 bases and 4 bases, with 7 bases remaining between them. As DNA, the CDR3 is TGTGCCAGCAGCGAGGGGGTCTATGGCTACACCTTC. Translated: CASSEGVYGYTF.

The CDR3 sequence: CASSQVAGREAFF. CDR3 in DNA: TGTGCCAGCAGCCAAGTGGCGGGACGTGAAGCTTTCTTT. The chain joins TRBV14 to TRBJ1-1; D is perhaps TRBD1 (5 bases). V shed 1 base and J shed 7 bases, with 10 bases lying between them. The CDR3 consists of 13 residues. Germline V gene data show CDR1 as SGHDN and CDR2 as FVKESK.

The V and J genes are TRBV6-1 and TRBJ2-7; D gene unclear. Germline CDR1 reads MNHNS; CDR2 reads SASEGT. The CDR3 contains 15 residues. Deletions cut 2 bases from V and 3 bases from J, with 14 bases between. The CDR3: CASSELPGSGYEQYF. In DNA form, the CDR3 reads TGTGCCAGCAGTGAACTCCCGGGTTCCGGCTACGAGCAGTACTTC.

The gene calls are TRBV19 and TRBJ2-1, with D unclear. Per germline, CDR1 LNHDA and CDR2 SQIVND (reference sequence). Trimming removed 4 bases from V and 6 bases from J, with 10 bases in between. This CDR3 is built from 13 residues. The CDR3 sequence: CASSSLRGNEQFF. CDR3 bases: TGTGCCAGTAGTAGCCTGAGAGGCAATGAGCAGTTCTTC.

The chain carries TRBV5-1 and TRBJ1-6; 8 bases are shared with TRBD1. Germline V lookup: CDR1 SGHRS, CDR2 YFSETQ. V lost 4 bases, J lost 13 bases, and 4 bases stayed unmatched. The CDR3 is 12 amino acids. In nucleotides, the CDR3 is TGCGCCAGCAGCCCCGGACAGGGTCCCCTCCACTTT. It translates to CASSPGQGPLHF.

The J gene is TRBJ1-1, the V gene TRBV28; 7 nucleotides agree with TRBD1. The trim removed 0 bases at V and 3 bases at J, leaving 1 base unmatched. Germline V lookup: CDR1 MDHEN, CDR2 SYDVKM. The CDR3 is made up of 14 amino acids. The CDR3 here is CASSLWTGYTEAFF. The CDR3 region has the DNA TGTGCCAGCAGTTTATGGACAGGGTACACTGAAGCTTTCTTT.

In regard to this clone: Germline is not matched at one junction end, which may reflect a read error. The J gene is TRBJ2-3, the V gene TRBV19; TRBD1 agrees at 8 bases. Germline assignment: CDR1 LNHDA and CDR2 SQIVND (reference sequence). The CDR3 extends over 15 amino acids. The CDR3 coding sequence is TGTGCCAGTAGTATAGCGAGGACAGGGCCGGGTTTTGCTCATTTT. Its translation: CASSIARTGPGFAHF.

The chain carries TRBV5-1 and TRBJ2-7; 8 bases are a match to TRBD2. The CDR3 has 14 amino acids. In germline, CDR1 is SGHRS, CDR2 YFSETQ. The V segment lost 0 bases and the J segment 3 bases; nucleotides outside the gene matches: 2. The chain's CDR3 is CASSLDLAGYEQYF. The CDR3 nucleotides read TGCGCCAGCAGCTTGGACCTAGCGGGCTACGAGCAGTACTTC.

The J gene is TRBJ1-2, the V gene TRBV18; 7 nucleotides line up with TRBD1. The CDR3 extends over 16 amino acids. Trimming took 2 bases from V and 5 from J; bases not matched to a gene: 11. CDR1 and CDR2 (germline): KGHSH, LQKENI. CDR3 nucleotides: TGTGCCAGCTCACCATCCTCGGGACAGCCCTCGTATGGCTACACCTTC. It encodes CASSPSSGQPSYGYTF.

This rearrangement joins TRBV5-5 to TRBJ2-7, with D unresolved. V was trimmed by 4 bases and J by 1 base, leaving 12 bases between them. In germline, CDR1 is SGHKS, CDR2 YYEKEE (reference sequence). The CDR3 extends over 14 amino acids. The CDR3 loop reads CASSPSYFSYEQYF. In DNA form, the CDR3 reads TGTGCCAGCAGCCCAAGCTACTTTTCCTACGAGCAGTACTTC.

In DNA, the CDR3 is TGTGCCAGCAGCTTAGGGGACAGAGAGAACACTGAAGCTTTCTTT. Translating gives CASSLGDRENTEAFF. V is TRBV7-6 and J is TRBJ1-1, with 7 bases aligning to TRBD1. The junction had 3 bases not matched to a gene; V was cut back by 1 base and J by 1 base. Germline CDR1 and CDR2: SGHVS and FNYEAQ. The CDR3 runs to 15 residues.

V and J are TRBV7-2 and TRBJ1-3; 8 bases are a match to TRBD1. V trimming: 4 bases; J trimming: 0 bases; junction bases outside the gene matches: 8. Germline CDR1 and CDR2: SGHTA and FQGNSA. This CDR3 has 17 amino acids. The CDR3 is CASSSGTGPTSGNTIYF. CDR3 bases: TGTGCCAGCAGCTCCGGGACAGGCCCGACCTCTGGAAACACCATATATTTT.

This clone was found many times. The J gene is TRBJ1-1, the V gene TRBV11-1; no reliable D call. V lost 5 bases, J lost 1 base, and 11 bases lay in between. Germline V gives CDR1 SGHAT, CDR2 FQDESV (reference sequence). CDR3 length: 14 residues. The CDR3, as DNA: TGTGCCAGCAGCCCCTTATCGGGGAACACTGAAGCTTTCTTT. Translated: CASSPLSGNTEAFF.

The V and J genes are TRBV7-2 and TRBJ1-1; D perhaps matches TRBD1 (6 bases). The V and J ends lost 5 bases and 7 bases respectively, with 17 bases between them. CDR3 length equals 14 residues. Germline V gene sequence: CDR1 SGHTA, CDR2 FQGNSA. The CDR3 bases are TGTGCCAGCAGCCCCGGATGGGAACAGGGTGAAGCTTTCTTT. This encodes CASSPGWEQGEAFF.

The chain combines TRBV12-3 or TRBV12-4 with TRBJ1-1; D remains unclear. With 5 bases removed from V and 4 bases from J, the gap between germline ends came to 11 bases. The CDR3 has 13 residues. The CDR3 DNA follows: TGTGCCAGCAGTGCCAACCCGGTCACTGAAGCTTTCTTT. Translation: CASSANPVTEAFF.

The chain couples TRBV5-4 to TRBJ2-3; D perhaps matches TRBD1 (6 bases). CDR1 is SGHNT, CDR2 YYREEE, per germline (reference sequence). The CDR3 runs to 16 residues. Trimming shortened V by 4 bases and J by 0 bases, and 15 bases separated the two germline ends. CDR3: CASSHPGTKSTDTQYF. CDR3 sequence (DNA): TGTGCCAGCAGCCACCCCGGGACAAAGAGCACAGATACGCAGTATTTT.

This chain connects TRBV30 to TRBJ2-7; TRBD2 aligns across 10 bases. CDR3 length equals 14 residues. Germline-derived CDR1 and CDR2 are GTSNPN and SVGIG (reference sequence). J was trimmed by 6 bases and V by 8 bases; bases with no gene match: 13. DNA for the CDR3: TGTGCCCTGGATAGCCTAGCGGGAGTAAGCGAGCAGTACTTC. Translation: CALDSLAGVSEQYF.

The chain joins TRBV7-8 to TRBJ1-1; 7 bases agree with TRBD1. The CDR3 totals 14 residues. CDR1 SGHVS and CDR2 FQNEAQ come from the germline V gene. V lost 3 bases to trimming and J lost 4 bases; unmatched junction nucleotides: 5. CDR3 in DNA: TGTGCCAGCAGCTTTCAGAAGGGGGCCACTGAAGCTTTCTTT. Translation: CASSFQKGATEAFF. The full variable domain, in which reference TRBV7-8 and TRBJ1-1 provide the parts outside the CDR3, is GAGVSQSPRYKVAKRGQDVALRCDPISGHVSLFWYQQALGQGPEFLTYFQNEAQLDKSGLPSDRFFAERPEGSVSTLKIQRTQQEDSAVYLCASSFQKGATEAFFGQGTRLTVV.

The gene calls are TRBV28 and TRBJ1-3; TRBD1 is a possible D gene (6 bases). Trimming shortened V by 2 bases and J by 3 bases, and 11 bases separated the two germline ends. Germline V gene sequence: CDR1 MDHEN, CDR2 SYDVKM. CDR3 length equals 15 residues. CDR3 in DNA: TGTGCCAGCAGTTTAAGCGTCAGGGGTGGAAACACCATATATTTT. Its protein is CASSLSVRGGNTIYF.